These 28 T cell receptor beta chains share one sample of origin, sequenced in a study of PD-1 blockade in classical Hodgkin lymphoma. Every patient had relapsed following autologous stem cell transplantation, and cohorts differed in brentuximab vedotin exposure. Here immunoSEQ multiplex PCR was the method, and the copy in TCRdb shows in-frame clones only, minus some. In the table there are around 26,000 clones, approximately 70% of which are singletons. The sample in question was peripheral blood mononuclear cells (PBMCs), obtained at baseline. Receptors originate from a human donor with classical Hodgkin lymphoma.

The V call is TRBV18, the J call TRBJ1-2, with D possibly TRBD1 on 5 matching bases. The germline V gene has CDR1 KGHSH and CDR2 LQKENI. V was trimmed by 3 bases and J by 10 bases, leaving 15 bases between them. The CDR3 loop spans 13 amino acids. The CDR3 coding sequence is TGTGCCAGCTCACCGGCGGAGGGGAGGGTCTACACCTTC. Its protein product is CASSPAEGRVYTF.

The genes are TRBV10-3 and TRBJ1-6, with 9 bases aligning to TRBD1. Germline V lookup: CDR1 ENHRY, CDR2 SYGVKD. Trimming at V came to 4 bases and at J to 14 bases, leaving 18 bases not matched to a gene. The CDR3 extends over 17 amino acids. CDR3 in amino acids: CAISVTIGDRAIGALHF. The CDR3 DNA is TGTGCCATCAGTGTTACTATAGGGGACAGGGCGATCGGGGCCCTCCACTTT.

The sample holds a few counts of this clone. The J gene is TRBJ2-7, the V gene TRBV10-3; TRBD1 might be the D (6 bases). The CDR3 has 14 residues. Deletions cut 3 bases from V and 0 bases from J, with 9 bases between. Germline-derived CDR1 and CDR2 are ENHRY and SYGVKD. In nucleotides, the CDR3 is TGTGCCATCAGTGACCGGGACAACTCCTACGAGCAGTACTTC. As protein: CAISDRDNSYEQYF.

In its sample, this clone was seen a few times. The rearrangement joins TRBV27 to TRBJ1-2; no clear D gene. Trimming took off 3 bases at V and 2 bases at J, with 7 bases between the two ends. CDR1 and CDR2 from the germline V gene are MNHEY and SMNVEV (reference sequence). The CDR3 has 13 residues. CDR3 nucleotides: TGTGCCAGCAGTTTGATAGGGAACTATGGCTACACCTTC. The encoded protein is CASSLIGNYGYTF.

In this sample, this clone turned up once. The rearrangement links TRBV5-6 to TRBJ2-1; D call uncertain. The V gene's germline CDR1 is SGHDT and CDR2 YYEEEE. Trimming pared 1 base from V and 12 bases from J, leaving 14 bases between. There are 13 residues in the CDR3. Here the CDR3 reads CASSLREAWGQFF. The CDR3 nucleotides are TGTGCCAGCAGCTTGAGGGAAGCCTGGGGGCAGTTCTTC.

This chain uses TRBV6-1 with TRBJ2-2; D assignment may be TRBD1 or TRBD2 (6 bases each). The CDR3 consists of 15 residues. V shed 2 bases and J shed 7 bases, with 14 bases lying between them. The V gene's germline CDR1 is MNHNS and CDR2 SASEGT. The CDR3 reads CASSEPGAGHGELFF. DNA of the CDR3: TGTGCCAGCAGTGAACCGGGGGCAGGGCACGGGGAGCTGTTTTTT.

The chain is built from TRBV10-3 and TRBJ2-5, with D maybe TRBD1 (5 bases). Germline V CDR1 and CDR2: ENHRY, SYGVKD. There are 15 residues in the CDR3. Trimming cost V 0 bases and J 3 bases, with 11 bases left between them. CDR3: CAISESTAEKETQYF. The DNA of the CDR3 is TGTGCCATCAGTGAGTCGACAGCTGAAAAAGAGACCCAGTACTTC.

The chain uses TRBV7-9 and TRBJ1-4; D ambiguous. V was pared by 5 bases and J by 8 bases, with 18 bases between. Per the germline V gene, CDR1 is SEHNR and CDR2 is FQNEAQ (reference sequence). The CDR3 spans 15 residues. In DNA, the CDR3 is TGTGCCAGCAGCCAGGAATGGCACGTGGGGGAAAAACTGTTTTTT. Amino acid sequence: CASSQEWHVGEKLFF.

J is TRBJ2-7 and V is TRBV28, with D perhaps matching TRBD1 (6 bases). This CDR3 is 12 amino acids long. Germline CDR1 reads MDHEN; CDR2 reads SYDVKM. V lost 6 bases to trimming and J lost 6 bases, with 12 bases between them. CDR3 amino acids: CASSSTGIEQYF. The CDR3 DNA follows: TGTGCCAGCAGCTCCACAGGGATCGAGCAGTACTTC. The full variable domain, in which reference TRBV28 and TRBJ2-7 provide the parts outside the CDR3, is DVKVTQSSRYLVKRTGEKVFLECVQDMDHENMFWYRQDPGLGLRLIYFSYDVKMKEKGDIPEGYSVSREKKERFSLILESASTNQTSMYLCASSSTGIEQYFGPGTRLTVT.

This rearrangement joins TRBV10-3 to TRBJ2-7; 12 nucleotides align to TRBD2. After removal of 3 bases from V and 5 bases from J, the junction contained 2 bases not matched to a gene. This CDR3 has 14 residues. Germline-derived CDR1 and CDR2 are ENHRY and SYGVKD. This chain's CDR3 is CAISDLAGGHEQYF. The CDR3 coding sequence is TGTGCCATCAGTGACCTAGCGGGGGGGCACGAGCAGTACTTC.

The genes are TRBV30 and TRBJ1-1; D unresolved. V shed 4 bases and J shed 1 base, with 10 bases lying between them. The CDR3 is 13 amino acids. The germline gives CDR1 GTSNPN, CDR2 SVGIG (reference sequence). The CDR3 spells CAWNWGGNTEAFF. CDR3 nucleotide sequence: TGTGCCTGGAATTGGGGAGGGAACACTGAAGCTTTCTTT. Full variable domain (missing parts from reference TRBV30 and TRBJ1-1): SQTIHQWPATLVQPVGSPLSLECTVEGTSNPNLYWYRQAAGRGLQLLFYSVGIGQISSEVPQNLSASRPQDRQFILSSKKLLLSDSGFYLCAWNWGGNTEAFFGQGTRLTVV.

The chain joins TRBV5-4 to TRBJ2-1; 9 bases match TRBD2. In germline, CDR1 is SGHNT, CDR2 YYREEE (reference sequence). The CDR3 is 14 amino acids. Trimming removed 4 bases from V and 8 bases from J; junction bases left unmatched: 7. CDR3 in amino acids: CASSDARTSDEQFF. CDR3 nucleotides: TGTGCCAGCAGCGATGCTAGGACTAGCGATGAGCAGTTCTTC.

The V call is TRBV19, the J call TRBJ1-1; tentatively, D is TRBD1 (5 bases). The V and J ends lost 7 bases and 3 bases respectively, with 15 bases between them. The CDR3 runs to 14 residues. Germline loops: CDR1 LNHDA, CDR2 SQIVND (reference sequence). Here the CDR3 DNA reads TGTGCCAGTACCTACCAGGGCATTGACACTGAAGCTTTCTTT. Protein sequence: CASTYQGIDTEAFF.

This clone appeared a single time. This rearrangement joins TRBV18 to TRBJ2-5; D is perhaps TRBD1 (6 bases). Germline V lookup: CDR1 KGHSH, CDR2 LQKENI. This CDR3 has 15 amino acids. Between the trimmed V and J ends, which lost 3 bases and 5 bases, there was a span of 16 bases. The CDR3 loop is CASSPSVGAGETQYF. The CDR3 coding sequence is TGTGCCAGCTCACCTAGCGTGGGGGCCGGGGAGACCCAGTACTTC. The full variable domain, completed using reference TRBV18 and TRBJ2-5, is NAGVMQNPRHLVRRRGQEARLRCSPMKGHSHVYWYRQLPEEGLKFMVYLQKENIIDESGMPKERFSAEFPKEGPSILRIQQVVRGDSAAYFCASSPSVGAGETQYFGPGTRLLVL.

This clone appeared a few times. The rearrangement links TRBV7-9 to TRBJ2-5; no firm D call. This CDR3 spans 14 amino acids. The germline V and J ends were trimmed by 1 base and 4 bases, with 10 bases remaining between them. Germline CDR1 reads SEHNR; CDR2 reads FQNEAQ (reference sequence). CDR3 sequence reads: CASSLGAAGETQYF. The CDR3 DNA follows: TGTGCCAGCAGCTTAGGGGCAGCCGGAGAGACCCAGTACTTC.

This clone has just one count. The chain links TRBV5-1 to TRBJ2-6; D not resolved. The CDR3 consists of 14 residues. Trimming shortened V by 1 base and J by 2 bases, and 4 bases separated the two germline ends. The germline CDR1 and CDR2 sequences are SGHRS and YFSETQ. The DNA of the CDR3 is TGCGCCAGCAGCTTGTTTGCTGGGGCCAACGTCCTGACTTTC. This translates into CASSLFAGANVLTF.

This chain uses TRBV9 with TRBJ1-2; TRBD1 matches at 10 bases. CDR3 size: 15 residues. From germline, CDR1 is SGDLS and CDR2 YYNGEE. V was clipped by 3 bases and J by 6 bases; unmatched bases: 8. The DNA of the CDR3 is TGTGCCAGCAGCGCAGAAACGGGACAGGGGAATGGCTACACCTTC. Its protein product is CASSAETGQGNGYTF.

The chain joins TRBV9 to TRBJ2-2; 7 bases match TRBD2. The V gene's germline CDR1 is SGDLS and CDR2 YYNGEE. The CDR3 has 15 residues. V was clipped by 2 bases and J by 5 bases; unmatched bases: 6. This CDR3 reads CASSVRSGGTGELFF. In DNA form, the CDR3 reads TGTGCCAGCAGCGTCCGTTCGGGGGGAACCGGGGAGCTGTTTTTT.

This clone was picked up one time. The genes are TRBV19 and TRBJ2-5, with TRBD1 as a possible D gene (5 bases). V was cut by 3 bases and J by 0 bases, with 8 bases left in between. The germline V gene has CDR1 LNHDA and CDR2 SQIVND (reference sequence). The CDR3 loop spans 14 amino acids. The CDR3 bases are TGTGCCAGTAGTATGGGGCGCCACCAAGAGACCCAGTACTTC. It specifies CASSMGRHQETQYF.

The rearrangement links TRBV7-9 to TRBJ2-3, with 9 bases fitting TRBD2. In germline, CDR1 is SEHNR, CDR2 FQNEAQ (reference sequence). This CDR3 contains 17 residues. Losses at the gene ends were 3 bases for V and 4 bases for J; bases not matched to a gene: 11. The CDR3 loop reads CASSFPRASGDSDTQYF. As DNA, the CDR3 is TGTGCCAGCAGCTTCCCAAGGGCTAGCGGGGATTCAGATACGCAGTATTTT.

The rearrangement links TRBV4-2 to TRBJ1-5; 10 nucleotides agree with TRBD1. The length of the CDR3 is 17 residues. Trimming at V came to 0 bases and at J to 4 bases, leaving 6 bases not matched to a gene. The V gene's germline CDR1 is LGHNA and CDR2 YNFKEQ. This chain's CDR3 is CASSQDGRDRGNQPQHF. The CDR3 nucleotides are TGTGCCAGCAGCCAAGATGGCCGGGACAGGGGAAATCAGCCCCAGCATTTT.

As concerns this clone: The same CDR3 arises from other DNA sequences in this sample as well. The chain carries TRBV6-5 and TRBJ1-2; D gene ambiguous. The germline V gene has CDR1 MNHEY and CDR2 SVGAGI. V lost 10 bases to trimming and J lost 5 bases, with 14 bases between them. CDR3 length: 12 residues. CDR3 coding DNA: TGTGCCATCGGCGGTCAGTTTTATGGCTACACCTTC. Translating it yields CAIGGQFYGYTF.

The chain recombines TRBV27 with TRBJ1-2; no definite D call. V was shortened by 6 bases and J by 6 bases, with 14 bases between the two germline ends. From germline, CDR1 is MNHEY and CDR2 SMNVEV (reference sequence). The length of the CDR3 is 13 residues. CDR3 loop: CASSRGRAHGYTF. CDR3 nucleotide sequence: TGTGCCAGCAGCCGAGGAAGGGCCCATGGCTACACCTTC.

The rearrangement links TRBV27 to TRBJ2-7, with 9 bases aligning to TRBD1. V shed 2 bases, J shed 3 bases, and the junction held 8 bases outside the gene matches. CDR1 and CDR2 from the germline V gene are MNHEY and SMNVEV (reference sequence). This CDR3 is 16 amino acids long. For the CDR3, the DNA is TGTGCCAGCAGTTTAGACGGACAGGGGACTTTCTACGAGCAGTACTTC. As protein: CASSLDGQGTFYEQYF.

The chain is built from TRBV11-3 and TRBJ2-3, with 9 bases identical to TRBD2. The J segment lost 0 bases and the V segment lost 0 bases, leaving 4 bases of the junction unmatched. Germline-derived CDR1 and CDR2 are SGHNT and YENEEA. The CDR3 is 17 amino acids. The CDR3 here is CASSLDGTSKSTDTQYF. CDR3 bases: TGTGCCAGCAGCTTAGACGGGACTAGCAAAAGCACAGATACGCAGTATTTT.

This rearrangement joins TRBV4-3 to TRBJ2-1; D is perhaps TRBD2 (5 bases). The CDR3 loop spans 14 amino acids. Trimming took off 1 base at V and 7 bases at J, with 11 bases between the two ends. CDR1 LGHNA and CDR2 YSLEER come from the germline V gene. Here the CDR3 DNA reads TGCGCCAGCAGCCAAGCGGGGATTGGGAATGAGCAGTTCTTC. This translates into CASSQAGIGNEQFF.

The gene calls are TRBV7-8 and TRBJ2-5; weak D call: TRBD1 (5 bases). This CDR3 contains 15 residues. The germline V gene has CDR1 SGHVS and CDR2 FQNEAQ. V was trimmed by 4 bases and J by 3 bases, leaving 15 bases between them. The CDR3 DNA follows: TGTGCCAGCAGCTCCCTCTCTACAGGAGAAGAGACCCAGTACTTC. It codes for CASSSLSTGEETQYF.

This rearrangement joins TRBV7-2 to TRBJ2-7, with TRBD1 matching over 7 bases. Germline-derived CDR1 and CDR2 are SGHTA and FQGNSA. With 3 bases clipped from V and 5 bases from J, the junction kept 7 bases outside the gene matches. CDR3 length: 14 residues. The CDR3 nucleotides are TGTGCCAGCAGCTTTGACAGGGTCGTGGACGAGCAGTACTTC. Translating it yields CASSFDRVVDEQYF.